This section outlines one T cell receptor beta chain sequence together with its context. A much more abundant neighbour one base away suggests this may be a read error. This sample stems from a study of breast tumors, draining lymph nodes, adjacent tissues. Samples came from axillary lymph nodes draining the breast cancer. TCRdb used MiXCR to reprocess the multiplex PCR reads, holding one entry per CDR3 protein. The data contain under 150,000 distinct CDR3 sequences, approximately 21% of them seen just once; the ten biggest clones take up 2% to 2.5%. This CDR3 region has 15 residues. Germline V CDR1 and CDR2: LNHDA, SQIVND (reference sequence). Between the trimmed V and J ends, which lost 5 bases and 4 bases, there was a span of 17 bases.

The clonotype comes from a female donor with breast cancer. Some clones in this sample may be carry-over from other donors' samples. Material: axillary lymph node tissue. The chain links TRBV19 to TRBJ2-5; D is ambiguous. This CDR3 is CASSRVYGYRETQYF. The CDR3 coding sequence is TGTGCCAGTAGTCGTGTTTATGGTTACCGAGAGACCCAGTACTTC.